Included here is one T cell receptor (beta chain) sequence, with context. Noted treatment: randomized to nivolumab then ipilimumab (arm A) or the reverse (arm B). PBMC sorting kept live CD3+CD8+ cells without CD19 or CD56. The sample originates from a study of sequential checkpoint blockade in melanoma. The wider study: Randomization was 1:1 between first-line nivolumab→ipilimumab and ipilimumab→nivolumab.

Measured with immunoSEQ multiplex PCR; TCRdb has only the in-frame clones, and not every one. Counted here are 34,000 or so clones, about four fifths occurring once; the ten biggest clones make up 15% to 20%. This clonotype was sampled from a human donor with melanoma. The sequenced sample was CD8+ T cells sorted from blood (inferred from file names), obtained from a patient given nivolumab and ipilimumab in sequence.

CDR3: CSVGDRGASQEQYF. The CDR3 coding sequence is TGCAGCGTGGGTGACAGGGGGGCTTCTCAGGAGCAGTACTTC. The V and J genes are TRBV29-1 and TRBJ2-7, with 9 bases matching TRBD1. CDR3 length: 14 amino acids. The J segment lost 7 bases and the V segment lost 6 bases, leaving 13 bases of the junction unmatched. The germline gives CDR1 SQVTM, CDR2 ANQGSEA.